The 28 T cell receptor beta chains below all came from one sample that was sequenced in a study of blood T cell repertoires in COVID-19 (dated by TCRdb to about 2020). The library was prepared using the immunoSEQ multiplex PCR assay. TCRdb retrieved this table from immuneACCESS and kept in-frame rearrangements only. Not all clones are present; in checked studies, unresolved V genes account for under half, and no reason is known for the remainder. The sample has about 190,000 clones on record, under 80% of them singletons. Together, the top ten hold around 12% of the sample. Sequencing was performed on peripheral blood. The receptor set was obtained from a woman aged 45-59 years with acute or convalescent COVID-19.

The V call is TRBV15, the J call TRBJ1-5; D not certain. V lost 4 bases to trimming and J lost 0 bases, with 7 bases between them. The germline gives CDR1 LNHNV, CDR2 YYDKDF (reference sequence). This CDR3 has 14 residues. The CDR3 sequence: CATSTAVSNQPQHF. CDR3 DNA: TGTGCCACCAGCACTGCAGTTAGCAATCAGCCCCAGCATTTT.

The chain has TRBV19 and TRBJ1-1; possible D gene TRBD1, 6 bases. In germline, CDR1 is LNHDA, CDR2 SQIVND (reference sequence). V was pared by 10 bases and J by 0 bases, with 18 bases between. The CDR3 extends over 15 amino acids. CDR3 in amino acids: CATTGHTNMNTEAFF. CDR3 nucleotide sequence: TGTGCCACCACGGGACACACCAACATGAACACTGAAGCTTTCTTT.

The CDR3 DNA is TGTGCCAGCAGTTCTCAGGGGGTGGCTAATGAAAAACTGTTTTTT. Amino acids: CASSSQGVANEKLFF. This chain uses TRBV6-5 with TRBJ1-4, with 7 bases that match TRBD1. V shed 4 bases, J shed 3 bases, and the junction held 5 bases outside the gene matches. CDR3 length equals 15 residues. Germline V gene lookup returns CDR1 MNHEY and CDR2 SVGAGI.

This chain uses TRBV30 with TRBJ1-6, with 8 bases fitting TRBD1. The CDR3 sequence is 13 residues long. Germline V CDR1 and CDR2: GTSNPN, SVGIG (reference sequence). V shed 5 bases, J shed 7 bases, and the junction held 4 bases outside the gene matches. The CDR3 DNA sequence: TGTGCCTGGGCTAGACAGGGGAATTCACCCCTCCACTTT. Translating it yields CAWARQGNSPLHF.

This chain joins TRBV5-1 and TRBJ2-1, with a weak D call TRBD1 (6 bases). The CDR3 is made up of 14 amino acids. CDR1 SGHRS and CDR2 YFSETQ come from the germline V gene. V lost 4 bases, J lost 11 bases, and 19 bases lay in between. This CDR3 is CASSRGTEKQKQFF. DNA of the CDR3: TGCGCCAGCAGCAGGGGGACCGAAAAGCAGAAGCAGTTCTTC.

V gene TRBV24-1 combines with J gene TRBJ2-2, with TRBD1 matching over 7 bases. This CDR3 is 15 amino acids long. V lost 3 bases and J lost 6; bases outside the gene matches: 6. Germline loops: CDR1 KGHDR, CDR2 SFDVKD. CDR3 in amino acids: CATSDRGRGSGELFF. The DNA of the CDR3 is TGTGCCACCAGTGATCGGGGCAGGGGGTCCGGGGAGCTGTTTTTT.

The V gene is TRBV18, the J gene TRBJ1-1; D call uncertain. V shed 0 bases and J shed 1 base, with 6 bases lying between them. Per germline, CDR1 KGHSH and CDR2 LQKENI. The CDR3 length is 14 residues. CDR3 protein: CASSPPSRNTEAFF. The DNA of the CDR3 is TGTGCCAGCTCACCACCGAGCCGGAACACTGAAGCTTTCTTT.

The chain is built from TRBV6-5 and TRBJ1-1; D is ambiguous. Germline CDR1 and CDR2: MNHEY and SVGAGI. Trimming removed 11 bases from V and 2 bases from J, with 15 bases in between. The CDR3 has 13 amino acids. The chain's CDR3 is CAGQLRLNTEAFF. CDR3 nucleotide sequence: TGTGCCGGGCAGCTTCGGCTTAACACTGAAGCTTTCTTT.

The V gene is TRBV19, the J gene TRBJ2-3; D possibly corresponds to TRBD2 (5 bases). With 1 base removed from V and 3 bases from J, the gap between germline ends came to 8 bases. Germline values: CDR1 LNHDA, CDR2 SQIVND (reference sequence). This CDR3 is built from 14 residues. The CDR3 is CASSIGSGTDTQYF. The CDR3 region has the DNA TGTGCCAGTAGTATAGGTTCGGGGACAGATACGCAGTATTTT.

The chain uses TRBV7-2 and TRBJ2-2; TRBD1 might be the D (5 bases). Between the trimmed V and J ends, which lost 5 bases and 4 bases, there was a span of 11 bases. This CDR3 has 14 residues. The germline V gene has CDR1 SGHTA and CDR2 FQGNSA. CDR3 sequence (DNA): TGTGCCAGCAGCCCCAGGGTGGTCACCGGGGAGCTGTTTTTT. It yields the protein CASSPRVVTGELFF. The full variable domain, rest sourced from reference TRBV7-2 and TRBJ2-2, is GAGVSQSPSNKVTEKGKDVELRCDPISGHTALYWYRQSLGQGLEFLIYFQGNSAPDKSGLPSDRFSAERTGGSVSTLTIQRTQQEDSAVYLCASSPRVVTGELFFGEGSRLTVL.

The V and J genes are TRBV6-6 and TRBJ2-7, with TRBD2 matching 10 bases. V was pared by 7 bases and J by 0 bases, with 9 bases of the junction left unmatched. Looked up from germline, CDR1 is MNHNY and CDR2 is SVGAGI (reference sequence). The CDR3 is 16 amino acids. The CDR3, as DNA: TGTGCCAGCAATCCTGCGACTAGCGGGTACTCCTACGAGCAGTACTTC. Its translation is CASNPATSGYSYEQYF.

The chain uses TRBV21-1 and TRBJ2-7; TRBD2 is the table's D call, not checked against the DNA. TRBV21-1 counts as a pseudogene. CDR3 size: 17 residues. The DNA of the CDR3 is TGTGCCAGCAGCAAACGGGGGAGGGAAGGTGGGGCCTACGAGCAGTACTTC. It is translated as CASSKRGREGGAYEQYF.

V and J are TRBV5-1 and TRBJ2-3, with a weak D call TRBD2 (5 bases). The germline CDR1 and CDR2 sequences are SGHRS and YFSETQ. The CDR3 spans 15 residues. Trimming pared 4 bases from V and 2 bases from J, leaving 14 bases between. CDR3: CASSAGHRDTDTQYF. In DNA, the CDR3 is TGCGCCAGCAGCGCGGGCCATCGGGACACAGATACGCAGTATTTT.

The V gene is TRBV12-5, the J gene TRBJ1-1; 10 nucleotides line up with TRBD1. CDR3 length equals 14 residues. Trimming at V came to 4 bases and at J to 3 bases, leaving 2 bases not matched to a gene. The germline CDR1 and CDR2 sequences are LGHNT and FRNRAP. CDR3 sequence (DNA): TGTGCTAGTGGTTCAGGACAGGGGGACACTGAAGCTTTCTTT. It codes for CASGSGQGDTEAFF.

This chain joins TRBV10-3 and TRBJ1-4; D remains unclear. The V and J ends lost 0 bases and 12 bases respectively, with 11 bases between them. The germline V gene encodes CDR1 ENHRY and CDR2 SYGVKD. CDR3 length: 13 residues. CDR3 sequence reads: CAISESFESELFF. CDR3 DNA sequence: TGTGCCATCAGTGAGTCTTTTGAGAGCGAACTGTTTTTT.

Here the CDR3 reads CASSSTGGSKEKLFF. The CDR3 DNA is TGTGCCAGCAGTTCGACAGGGGGCAGTAAAGAAAAACTGTTTTTT. This chain joins TRBV28 and TRBJ1-4, with TRBD1 matching over 10 bases. The germline gives CDR1 MDHEN, CDR2 SYDVKM. This CDR3 has 15 residues. Germline trimming cut 4 bases from V and 8 bases from J; bases unmatched to any gene: 7.

The V and J genes are TRBV6-5 and TRBJ1-6; 9 nucleotides align to TRBD1. J lost 5 bases, V lost 6 bases, and 5 bases had no gene match. This CDR3 region has 15 residues. In germline, CDR1 is MNHEY, CDR2 SVGAGI. The CDR3: CASRTDRGNNSPLHF. CDR3 DNA: TGTGCCAGCAGAACCGACAGGGGGAATAATTCACCCCTCCACTTT.

The chain uses TRBV28 and TRBJ1-3, with 7 bases matching TRBD1. Germline V gene lookup returns CDR1 MDHEN and CDR2 SYDVKM. This CDR3 spans 15 amino acids. Losses at the gene ends were 5 bases for V and 5 bases for J; bases not matched to a gene: 9. The CDR3: CASSPQTGSRNTIYF. CDR3 nucleotide sequence: TGTGCCAGCAGTCCGCAGACAGGGAGTAGAAACACCATATATTTT. The whole variable domain, filled in from reference TRBV28 and TRBJ1-3, reads DVKVTQSSRYLVKRTGEKVFLECVQDMDHENMFWYRQDPGLGLRLIYFSYDVKMKEKGDIPEGYSVSREKKERFSLILESASTNQTSMYLCASSPQTGSRNTIYFGEGSWLTVV.

This clone was seen once. The chain joins TRBV5-6 to TRBJ2-7; tentatively, D is TRBD1 (5 bases). Germline CDR1 is SGHDT and CDR2 is YYEEEE. The CDR3 loop spans 16 amino acids. The V end lost 4 bases, the J end lost 2 bases, and 19 bases lay between the germline ends. CDR3 DNA: TGTGCCAGCAGCGGCCCAGACAGCCGATCCGCCTACGAGCAGTACTTC. This codes for CASSGPDSRSAYEQYF. The variable domain in full, with the rest retrieved from reference TRBV5-6 and TRBJ2-7, is DAGVTQSPTHLIKTRGQQVTLRCSPKSGHDTVSWYQQALGQGPQFIFQYYEEEERQRGNFPDRFSGHQFPNYSSELNVNALLLGDSALYLCASSGPDSRSAYEQYFGPGTRLTVT.

This chain uses TRBV7-2 with TRBJ2-7; 7 bases align to TRBD1. The CDR3 has 16 residues. The V and J ends lost 5 bases and 0 bases, in that order; junction bases with no gene match: 10. Germline V gives CDR1 SGHTA, CDR2 FQGNSA. CDR3 DNA sequence: TGTGCCAGCAGCCCAAAAACGGGACAGCTCTCCTACGAGCAGTACTTC. It yields the protein CASSPKTGQLSYEQYF. The full variable domain, with the rest looked up from reference TRBV7-2 and TRBJ2-7, is GAGVSQSPSNKVTEKGKDVELRCDPISGHTALYWYRQSLGQGLEFLIYFQGNSAPDKSGLPSDRFSAERTGGSVSTLTIQRTQQEDSAVYLCASSPKTGQLSYEQYFGPGTRLTVT.

The chain couples TRBV7-9 to TRBJ2-7; the match to TRBD2 covers 14 bases. V was pared by 7 bases and J by 2 bases, with 13 bases of the junction left unmatched. Germline loops: CDR1 SEHNR, CDR2 FQNEAQ (reference sequence). The CDR3 spans 18 residues. DNA of the CDR3: TGTGCCAGCATCCTGACTAGCGGGAGGGGCCACCATACCTACGAGCAGTACTTC. Protein sequence: CASILTSGRGHHTYEQYF.

This chain connects TRBV11-3 to TRBJ2-1, with TRBD2 matching over 7 bases. The CDR3 consists of 15 residues. J was trimmed by 2 bases and V by 3 bases; bases with no gene match: 4. CDR1 is SGHNT and CDR2 is YENEEA in the germline V gene. CDR3 region: CASSFESGAYNEQFF. CDR3 sequence (DNA): TGTGCCAGCAGCTTCGAAAGCGGGGCCTACAATGAGCAGTTCTTC.

This clone was counted only a few times. The CDR3 sequence is CATSDLGSSRAQPRVSTGELFF. In DNA form, the CDR3 reads TGTGCCACCAGTGATTTGGGGTCATCCAGGGCCCAACCTCGCGTGAGCACCGGGGAGCTGTTTTTT. The rearrangement joins TRBV24-1 to TRBJ2-2, with a weak D call TRBD1 (5 bases). The ends were cut back, 0 bases at V and 4 bases at J, with 29 bases in the middle. The CDR3 totals 22 residues. CDR1 KGHDR and CDR2 SFDVKD come from the germline V gene.

Only a few counts were recorded for this clone. This chain uses TRBV7-2 with TRBJ2-4; TRBD2 matches at 8 bases. CDR1 and CDR2 from the germline V gene are SGHTA and FQGNSA. The V gene end was trimmed by 3 bases and the J gene end by 6 bases; junction bases not matched to a gene: 7. This CDR3 is built from 15 residues. CDR3 in amino acids: CASSFIGAGVNIQYF. The CDR3 coding sequence is TGTGCCAGCAGCTTCATCGGAGCGGGGGTAAACATTCAGTACTTC.

The chain is built from TRBV5-1 and TRBJ2-5; the D is unclear. Germline V gene sequence: CDR1 SGHRS, CDR2 YFSETQ. Trimming shortened V by 1 base and J by 4 bases, and 11 bases separated the two germline ends. CDR3 size: 14 residues. The CDR3 spells CASSLWVPGETQYF. CDR3 in DNA: TGCGCCAGCAGCTTGTGGGTCCCAGGAGAGACCCAGTACTTC.

The CDR3 nucleotides are TGTGCCAGCAGACTCTCTGGGGCCAACGTCCTGACTTTC. Translating gives CASRLSGANVLTF. V usage is TRBV9 and J usage is TRBJ2-6, with no clear D. V was shortened by 5 bases and J by 0 bases, with 3 bases between the two germline ends. The CDR3 has 13 amino acids. Germline CDR1 SGDLS, CDR2 YYNGEE.

In DNA, the CDR3 is TGTGCCAGCAGCCTTGGACAGGGTCCTGGAAACACCATATATTTT. It encodes CASSLGQGPGNTIYF. The rearrangement uses TRBV3-1 (or the pseudogene TRBV3-2) and TRBJ1-3; 8 bases map to TRBD1. The V gene's germline CDR1 is LGHDT and CDR2 YNNKEL (reference sequence). This CDR3 has 15 amino acids. V dropped 4 bases and J dropped 2; count of bases not matched to a gene: 4.

V gene TRBV6-5 combines with J gene TRBJ2-5, with 14 bases matching TRBD2. After removal of 8 bases from V and 5 bases from J, the junction contained 7 bases not matched to a gene. The CDR3 length is 15 residues. Germline assignment: CDR1 MNHEY and CDR2 SVGAGI. The CDR3 sequence: CASRVTSGRGETQYF. The CDR3, as DNA: TGTGCCAGCCGGGTGACTAGCGGGAGGGGGGAGACCCAGTACTTC.